This TCR beta chain came from a study of OX40 agonist ivuxolimab in advanced cancers. Background on the study: Anti-PD-1, anti-PD-L1 or anti-CTLA-4 therapy given earlier was allowed, and 30% to 45% had some. Broader study findings: The study found among the lowest clonal expansion in partial responders at 0.1-3.0 mg/kg.

The CDR3 is 14 amino acids. Germline loops: CDR1 MNHNY, CDR2 SVGAGI (reference sequence). V lost 0 bases and J 0 bases, leaving 5 bases between the germline ends. Method: immunoSEQ multiplex PCR; TCRdb's copy keeps in-frame clones and lacks some. The sample yields more than 55,000 clones, about 88% seen once. To note about this clone: Its specificity is not known.

This clonotype was sampled from an adult with an advanced solid tumor such as melanoma, head and neck, liver or kidney cancer. The material sequenced was CD4+ or CD8+ T cells sorted from blood, taken in a trial of the OX40 agonist ivuxolimab. The genes are TRBV6-6 and TRBJ2-5; D is unresolved. The CDR3 region is CASSYSINQETQYF. Written as DNA, the CDR3 is TGTGCCAGCAGTTACTCGATTAACCAAGAGACCCAGTACTTC.